These 20 T cell receptor beta chains came from one sample sequenced in a study of PD-1 blockade in classical Hodgkin lymphoma. All patients relapsed after autologous stem cell transplantation, and brentuximab vedotin exposure varied. The table came from immunoSEQ multiplex PCR; TCRdb's copy has only in-frame clones and leaves some out. The data contain roughly 140,000 clones, around 84% of them seen just once; the ten biggest clones take up 7.5% to 9.5%. Source: peripheral blood mononuclear cells (PBMCs), taken before the second cycle of nivolumab. These receptors came from a human donor with classical Hodgkin lymphoma.

In regard to this clone: The same CDR3 can be traced to other DNA sequences in this sample. The rearrangement uses TRBV7-2 and TRBJ1-5; D remains ambiguous. Trimming took off 3 bases at V and 7 bases at J, with 10 bases between the two ends. Per germline, CDR1 SGHTA and CDR2 FQGNSA. The CDR3 covers 13 residues. The CDR3 reads CASSLEGGQPQHF. The CDR3 DNA reads TGTGCCAGCAGCTTGGAGGGCGGGCAGCCCCAGCATTTT.

The chain is built from TRBV18 and TRBJ1-1; possibly TRBD1 for D (5 bases). The germline CDR1 and CDR2 sequences are KGHSH and LQKENI. Trimming removed 0 bases from V and 4 bases from J, with 15 bases in between. This CDR3 region has 16 residues. CDR3 residues: CASSPPSQGKGTEAFF. The CDR3 DNA reads TGTGCCAGCTCACCACCGAGTCAGGGAAAAGGCACTGAAGCTTTCTTT. Supplemented by reference TRBV18 and TRBJ1-1, the full variable domain reads NAGVMQNPRHLVRRRGQEARLRCSPMKGHSHVYWYRQLPEEGLKFMVYLQKENIIDESGMPKERFSAEFPKEGPSILRIQQVVRGDSAAYFCASSPPSQGKGTEAFFGQGTRLTVV.

The chain recombines TRBV6-1 with TRBJ2-7, with 15 bases that match TRBD2. The CDR3 runs to 15 residues. With V trimmed by 8 bases and J by 3 bases, 5 bases remained unmatched. The germline V gene encodes CDR1 MNHNS and CDR2 SASEGT. Here the CDR3 DNA reads TGTGCCAGCGGGCCGGGACTAGCGGGGGGCTACGAGCAGTACTTC. The encoded protein is CASGPGLAGGYEQYF.

This clone has a handful of counts. J is TRBJ2-7 and V is TRBV4-1; perhaps TRBD1 as D (5 bases). This CDR3 region has 15 residues. V dropped 1 base and J dropped 1 base, with 11 bases sitting between them. In germline, CDR1 is MGHRA, CDR2 YSYEKL. The CDR3 coding sequence is TGCGCCAGCAGCCAAGCGGCGACAGCTTCCTACGAGCAGTACTTC. Translated, it gives CASSQAATASYEQYF.

The chain employs TRBV7-9 and TRBJ1-1, with TRBD1 identical over 7 bases. Germline V CDR1 and CDR2: SEHNR, FQNEAQ (reference sequence). This CDR3 comprises 14 residues. J was trimmed by 3 bases and V by 5 bases; bases with no gene match: 6. The CDR3, as DNA: TGTGCCAGCAGCCGTACAGGGGAGTACACTGAAGCTTTCTTT. Translating it yields CASSRTGEYTEAFF.

The chain recombines TRBV2 with TRBJ2-7; 11 nucleotides agree with TRBD1. V lost 6 bases, J lost 0 bases, and 7 bases stayed unmatched. This CDR3 is 16 amino acids long. CDR1 is SNHLY, CDR2 FYNNEI, per germline. CDR3 sequence: CASSKGQGVSSYEQYF. The CDR3 DNA is TGTGCCAGCAGCAAGGGACAGGGGGTCAGCTCCTACGAGCAGTACTTC.

Only a few counts were recorded for this clone. The chain links TRBV6-5 to TRBJ1-1; the D is unclear. The CDR3 has 12 amino acids. V lost 6 bases and J lost 0, with 5 bases in between. CDR1 and CDR2 from the germline V gene are MNHEY and SVGAGI. CDR3 residues: CASRRLNTEAFF. CDR3 sequence (DNA): TGTGCCAGCAGGCGTCTGAACACTGAAGCTTTCTTT.

This clone appeared a single time. V and J are TRBV6-1 and TRBJ2-6, with D possibly TRBD1 on 7 matching bases. This CDR3 is 15 amino acids long. V was clipped by 9 bases and J by 0 bases, with 12 bases between them. Germline V gene sequence: CDR1 MNHNS, CDR2 SASEGT. The DNA of the CDR3 is TGTGCCAGTCAGGGGGGCCACTCTGGGGCCAACGTCCTGACTTTC. It translates to CASQGGHSGANVLTF.

V usage is TRBV7-9 and J usage is TRBJ1-3; D gene uncertain. Trimming left V 5 bases short and J 1 base short, with 3 bases between. CDR1 is SEHNR and CDR2 is FQNEAQ in the germline V gene (reference sequence). CDR3 length: 12 residues. The CDR3 DNA reads as TGTGCCAGCAGCGGATCTGGAAACACCATATATTTT. This translates into CASSGSGNTIYF.

This chain's CDR3 is CASSWGLEFLGANVLTF. The CDR3 nucleotides read TGCGCCAGCAGCTGGGGATTGGAATTCTTGGGGGCCAACGTCCTGACTTTC. The rearrangement joins TRBV5-1 to TRBJ2-6; no firm D call. Trimming took 3 bases from V and 4 from J, leaving 17 bases between them. Per the germline V gene, CDR1 is SGHRS and CDR2 is YFSETQ. This CDR3 contains 17 residues. Looking up the rest from reference TRBV5-1 and TRBJ2-6 gives the full variable domain: KAGVTQTPRYLIKTRGQQVTLSCSPISGHRSVSWYQQTPGQGLQFLFEYFSETQRNKGNFPGRFSGRQFSNSRSEMNVSTLELGDSALYLCASSWGLEFLGANVLTFGAGSRLTVL.

The rearrangement joins TRBV27 to TRBJ1-5; a weak D match, TRBD1 (5 bases). Germline values: CDR1 MNHEY, CDR2 SMNVEV (reference sequence). This CDR3 has 15 residues. V dropped 0 bases and J dropped 0 bases, with 6 bases sitting between them. This CDR3 reads CASSLSGDSNQPQHF. CDR3 DNA: TGTGCCAGCAGTTTATCGGGGGATAGCAATCAGCCCCAGCATTTT.

The V call is TRBV10-3, the J call TRBJ2-2; 8 bases match TRBD1. This CDR3 region has 15 residues. Trimming removed 4 bases from V and 3 bases from J; junction bases left unmatched: 4. The germline CDR1 and CDR2 sequences are ENHRY and SYGVKD. In DNA form, the CDR3 reads TGTGCCATCAGTGTGACAGGGGCCGACACCGGGGAGCTGTTTTTT. Translated: CAISVTGADTGELFF.

The chain combines TRBV2 with TRBJ1-1, with 8 bases matching TRBD1. Germline-derived CDR1 and CDR2 are SNHLY and FYNNEI. The V gene end was trimmed by 5 bases and the J gene end by 6 bases; junction bases not matched to a gene: 8. CDR3 size: 14 residues. CDR3 residues: CASSPTTGGAEAFF. In nucleotides, the CDR3 is TGTGCCAGCAGTCCAACCACAGGGGGTGCTGAAGCTTTCTTT.

Worth noting for this clone: An end of the junction does not agree with germline; a read error may underlie this. J is TRBJ2-4 and V is TRBV5-6; no firm D call. This CDR3 is 14 amino acids long. The germline V gene encodes CDR1 SGHDT and CDR2 YYEEEE. The CDR3 spells CTSSSTLAKNIQYF. The DNA for the CDR3 is TGTACCAGCAGCTCGACGTTGGCCAAAAACATTCAGTACTTC.

The chain has TRBV10-2 and TRBJ1-3, with TRBD1 matching over 7 bases. CDR3 length equals 13 residues. The J segment lost 3 bases and the V segment lost 8 bases, leaving 4 bases of the junction unmatched. Germline V gene data show CDR1 as WSHSY and CDR2 as SAAADI. The CDR3 here is CASRGTDGNTIYF. Here the CDR3 DNA reads TGCGCCAGCCGTGGGACAGATGGAAACACCATATATTTT.

The genes are TRBV5-4 and TRBJ2-5; unclear D gene. Trimming pared 4 bases from V and 1 base from J, leaving 11 bases between. The CDR3 loop spans 14 amino acids. From germline, CDR1 is SGHNT and CDR2 YYREEE (reference sequence). CDR3 sequence: CASSDARSQETQYF. The CDR3 coding sequence is TGTGCCAGCAGCGACGCGAGGAGCCAAGAGACCCAGTACTTC. Looking up the rest from reference TRBV5-4 and TRBJ2-5 gives the full variable domain: ETGVTQSPTHLIKTRGQQVTLRCSSQSGHNTVSWYQQALGQGPQFIFQYYREEENGRGNFPPRFSGLQFPNYSSELNVNALELDDSALYLCASSDARSQETQYFGPGTRLLVL.

This sequence joins TRBV4-3 and TRBJ1-1, with 9 bases identical to TRBD1. There are 16 residues in the CDR3. CDR1 LGHNA and CDR2 YSLEER come from the germline V gene. Unmatched junction bases numbered 3, after V lost 0 bases and J lost 1 base. The CDR3 sequence is CASSQDPQGANTEAFF. The CDR3 nucleotides are TGCGCCAGCAGCCAAGATCCACAGGGGGCGAACACTGAAGCTTTCTTT.

J is TRBJ2-4 and V is TRBV6-6; D uncertain. The ends were cut back, 0 bases at V and 4 bases at J, with 4 bases in the middle. This CDR3 is built from 13 residues. Per the germline V gene, CDR1 is MNHNY and CDR2 is SVGAGI (reference sequence). The CDR3 DNA follows: TGTGCCAGCAGTTACTCGGCTAAAAACATTCAGTACTTC. Translated, it gives CASSYSAKNIQYF.

This chain uses TRBV10-3 with TRBJ2-5; D not resolved. The J call is uncertain, as TRBJ2-7 better fits the DNA end. Germline V CDR1 and CDR2: ENHRY, SYGVKD. The length of the CDR3 is 14 residues. In DNA, the CDR3 is TGTGCCATCAGTGTAGGGTTGAGCTCCTACGAGCAGTACTTC. The encoded protein is CAISVGLSSYEQYF.

The chain couples TRBV6-5 to TRBJ2-1; D unresolved. The V gene lost 6 bases and the J gene lost 0 bases, with 12 bases spanning the gap. CDR3 length equals 15 residues. From germline, CDR1 is MNHEY and CDR2 SVGAGI. In DNA, the CDR3 is TGTGCCAGCAGCCGGCATATCAGCTCCTACAATGAGCAGTTCTTC. Encoded protein: CASSRHISSYNEQFF.